This TCR beta chain is drawn from a study of human T cells and chemical hapten exposure. This CDR3 spans 15 amino acids. V lost 0 bases and J lost 0, with 9 bases in between. Germline-derived CDR1 and CDR2 are MNHEY and SVGEGT. This clonotype was found a few times. The target antigen is unknown. Time point given: patch test 2, 6 weeks after DPC sensitization. Noted treatment: therapeutic diphenylcyclopropenone sensitization with weekly scalp DPC. Blood, whole and unfractionated, served as the source for total RNA extraction. Study-level results: Having alopecia, the donors may differ immunologically from healthy people.

TCRdb recomputed calls from the RACE reads with MiXCR, one row per CDR3 protein. The top ten hold around 1.4% of the sample, which has more than 110,000 distinct CDR3 sequences, approximately 12% seen once. The clonotype originates from a woman in her fifties or sixties with alopecia areata. Some clones in this sample may be carry-over from other donors' samples. Sequences were derived from whole blood, sampled in connection with sensitization to the hapten diphenylcyclopropenone (DPC). This chain connects TRBV6-2 or TRBV6-3 to TRBJ2-7; D is undetermined. The CDR3 is CASSYSGVSSYEQYF. CDR3 DNA: TGTGCCAGCAGTTACTCAGGCGTAAGCTCCTACGAGCAGTACTTC.